This TCR beta chain was identified during a study of shared clonotypes between healthy human individuals. Here immunoSEQ multiplex PCR was the method, and the copy in TCRdb shows in-frame clones only, minus some. The table has 950,000 to 1,100,000 clones, around 78% seen once. There are 15 residues in the CDR3. Germline V gene lookup returns CDR1 GTSNPN and CDR2 SVGIG (reference sequence). Trimming took 1 base from V and 3 from J; bases not matched to a gene: 6. The sequenced sample consisted of memory CD4+ T cells from PBMCs. The sample's subset: CD45RA-negative fraction. This receptor was taken from a man between 18 and 29 years old in good health. Some clones in this sample may be carry-over from other donors' samples. This chain joins TRBV30 and TRBJ1-3; the match to TRBD1 covers 7 bases. CDR3 in DNA: TGTGCCTGGAGTGCTCAACAGGGGAGTGGAAACACCATATATTTT. Translating it yields CAWSAQQGSGNTIYF.